A selection of T cell receptor beta chains follows, all from one sample in a study of T cells in Graves' hyperthyroidism and ophthalmopathy. TCRdb fed the multiplex PCR reads into MiXCR, producing one record per CDR3 protein. The sample has over 250,000 distinct CDR3 sequences, roughly 13% seen once. The sequencing sample was made of blood. These receptors were collected from a woman aged 40 to 50 with Graves' ophthalmopathy. CDR3s leave out the opening cysteine and the closing phenylalanine or tryptophan. Rows give clone size only sometimes, using once, few, many, or a class for an expanded clone.

v_call	clone_size	cdr3_length	j_call	cdr3_aa
TRBV6-1	many	15	TRBJ2-1	ASSEKGQGRAYNEQF
TRBV20-1	.	11	TRBJ1-2	SADGRKTYGYT
TRBV24-1	few	12	TRBJ1-5	ATSDLWGFQPQH
TRBV3-1	few	15	TRBJ2-2	ASRPYQGIENTGELF
TRBV28	many	11	TRBJ2-7	ASSDSPTYEQY
TRBV28	many	11	TRBJ2-7	ASSLPQGFEQY
TRBV5-4	.	15	TRBJ2-5	ASSLGGRVSRGETQY
TRBV19	many	13	TRBJ2-3	ASSIGPSSTDTQY
TRBV11-2	many	12	TRBJ2-5	ASSSHRGGETQY
TRBV2	many	9	TRBJ2-5	ASSESGTQY
TRBV20-1	few	14	TRBJ2-2	SARGSGQPNTGELF
TRBV27	.	11	TRBJ1-2	ASSLYWGYGYT
TRBV4-1	once	10	TRBJ1-2	ASSQDLLDYT
TRBV19	many	13	TRBJ2-3	ASSISGRRADTQY
TRBV20-1	many	9	TRBJ2-7	SASGGDEQY
TRBV12-3/TRBV12-4	many	13	TRBJ2-3	ASSFLRGAADTQY
TRBV10-2	.	15	TRBJ2-3	ASSESPGQGAPDTQY
TRBV6-2/TRBV6-3	many	14	TRBJ2-7	ASNVHQGTYSYEQY
TRBV28	many	10	TRBJ1-5	ASSLLGQPQH
TRBV10-2	few	15	TRBJ1-6	ASSEQYRTGSHSPLH
TRBV12-3/TRBV12-4	many	14	TRBJ2-7	ASSPHRTSSSYEQY
TRBV7-8	few	13	TRBJ2-3	ASSPGVSRADTQY
TRBV7-9	many	13	.	ASSLATGGTDTQH
TRBV20-1	many	11	TRBJ1-4	SATRQPREKLF
TRBV12-3/TRBV12-4	many	13	TRBJ1-5	ASSLRTGSNQPQH
TRBV5-5	.	14	TRBJ1-4	ASSLAVGQGGEKLF
TRBV11-2	many	12	TRBJ1-2	ASSFFQGLQGYT
TRBV19	few	12	TRBJ1-5	ASKGQLSNQPQH
TRBV20-1	few	14	TRBJ2-2	SARVSRVTNTGELF
TRBV5-1	once	13	TRBJ1-6	ASSLDVMGNSPLH
TRBV9	few	11	TRBJ2-3	ASRQDSTDTQY
TRBV7-9	many	11	TRBJ1-3	ASTSTSGNTIY
TRBV5-1	.	14	TRBJ1-4	ASSLGTARGNEKLF
TRBV19	few	13	TRBJ1-6	ASSIPRTFNSPLH
TRBV11-2	many	11	TRBJ1-2	ASSPRPLHGYT
TRBV10-3	few	12	TRBJ1-5	AITPGPQVQPQH
TRBV11-2	.	15	TRBJ2-2	ASSLLSRGTNTGELF
TRBV19	.	15	TRBJ1-2	ASSIIGTGGAYYGYT
TRBV27	many	12	TRBJ2-7	ASSFGGSRREQY
TRBV25-1	.	9	TRBJ1-4	ASSGGGQLF
TRBV28	.	14	TRBJ2-4	ASSPGRRLAKNIQY
TRBV7-9	.	14	TRBJ2-3	ASSQPSVLTTDTQY
TRBV13	.	11	TRBJ2-7	ASSVDRGYEQY
TRBV7-2	many	13	TRBJ2-7	ASSHTSGGNYEQY
TRBV19	few	13	TRBJ2-4	ASAPQGLAKNIQY
TRBV11-2	few	14	TRBJ2-1	ASSLRRVSSYNEQF
TRBV5-1	few	9	TRBJ2-5	ASRGTESQY
TRBV6-2/TRBV6-3	.	13	TRBJ2-1	ASSPTSGGVQEQF
TRBV11-3	few	13	TRBJ2-1	ASSLGGTGVNEQF
TRBV2	few	11	TRBJ2-5	ASLPKPQETQY
TRBV12-3/TRBV12-4	once	17	TRBJ2-3	ASSPFRIAGGFGTDTQY
TRBV7-2	many	13	TRBJ2-3	ASSLVGGGMDTQY
TRBV6-2/TRBV6-3	.	16	TRBJ1-4	ASSWDRTKGATNEKLF
TRBV6-1	few	16	TRBJ2-6	ASTFNRGKDSGANVLT
TRBV20-1	.	14	TRBJ2-1	SARARESLSYNEQF
TRBV7-6	.	14	TRBJ2-1	ASSLIIWSSYNEQF